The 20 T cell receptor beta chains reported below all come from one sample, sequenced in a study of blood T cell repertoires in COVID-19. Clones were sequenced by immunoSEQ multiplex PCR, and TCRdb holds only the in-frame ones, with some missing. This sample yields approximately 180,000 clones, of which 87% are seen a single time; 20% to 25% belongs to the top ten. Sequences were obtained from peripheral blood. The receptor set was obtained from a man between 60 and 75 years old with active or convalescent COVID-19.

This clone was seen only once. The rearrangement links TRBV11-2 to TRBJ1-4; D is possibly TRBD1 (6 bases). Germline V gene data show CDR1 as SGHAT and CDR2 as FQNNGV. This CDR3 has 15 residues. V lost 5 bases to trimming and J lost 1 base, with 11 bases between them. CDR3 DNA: TGTGCCAGCAGCAAACGGGGACAAACTAATGAAAAACTGTTTTTT. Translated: CASSKRGQTNEKLFF.

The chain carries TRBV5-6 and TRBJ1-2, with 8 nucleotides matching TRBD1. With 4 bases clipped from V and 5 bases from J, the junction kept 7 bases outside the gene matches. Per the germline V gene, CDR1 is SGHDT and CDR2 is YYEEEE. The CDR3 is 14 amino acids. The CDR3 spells CASSPRTGIYGYTF. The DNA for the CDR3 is TGTGCCAGCAGCCCGCGGACAGGGATTTATGGCTACACCTTC. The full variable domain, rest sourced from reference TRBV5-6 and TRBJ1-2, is DAGVTQSPTHLIKTRGQQVTLRCSPKSGHDTVSWYQQALGQGPQFIFQYYEEEERQRGNFPDRFSGHQFPNYSSELNVNALLLGDSALYLCASSPRTGIYGYTFGSGTRLTVV.

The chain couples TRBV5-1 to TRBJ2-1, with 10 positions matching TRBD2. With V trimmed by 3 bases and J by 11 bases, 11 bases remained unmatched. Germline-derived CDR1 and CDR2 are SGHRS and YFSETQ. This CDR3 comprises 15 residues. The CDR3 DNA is TGCGCCAGCAGCTCCTCCCTCAGCGGGGGGGCCCAGCAGTTCTTC. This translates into CASSSSLSGGAQQFF. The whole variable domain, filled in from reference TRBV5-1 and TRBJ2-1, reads KAGVTQTPRYLIKTRGQQVTLSCSPISGHRSVSWYQQTPGQGLQFLFEYFSETQRNKGNFPGRFSGRQFSNSRSEMNVSTLELGDSALYLCASSSSLSGGAQQFFGPGTRLTVL.

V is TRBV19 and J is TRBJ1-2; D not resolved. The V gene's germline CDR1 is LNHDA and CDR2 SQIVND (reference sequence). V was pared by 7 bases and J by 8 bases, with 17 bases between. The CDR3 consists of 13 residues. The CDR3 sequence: CASTPRRDLGYTF. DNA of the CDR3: TGTGCCAGTACCCCGCGGAGAGACTTGGGCTACACCTTC.

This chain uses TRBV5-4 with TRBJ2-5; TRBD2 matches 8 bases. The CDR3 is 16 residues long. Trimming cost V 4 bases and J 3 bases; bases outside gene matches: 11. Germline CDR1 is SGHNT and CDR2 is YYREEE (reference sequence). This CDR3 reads CASSPGTSGAEETQYF. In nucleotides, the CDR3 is TGTGCCAGCAGCCCCGGGACTAGTGGAGCGGAAGAGACCCAGTACTTC.

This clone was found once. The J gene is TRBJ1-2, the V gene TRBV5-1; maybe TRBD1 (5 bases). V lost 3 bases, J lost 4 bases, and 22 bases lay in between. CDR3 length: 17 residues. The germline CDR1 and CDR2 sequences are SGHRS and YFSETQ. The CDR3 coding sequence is TGCGCCAGCAGCTATCGGGTTCAAATTAGGAGGGGCTATGGCTACACCTTC. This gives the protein CASSYRVQIRRGYGYTF.

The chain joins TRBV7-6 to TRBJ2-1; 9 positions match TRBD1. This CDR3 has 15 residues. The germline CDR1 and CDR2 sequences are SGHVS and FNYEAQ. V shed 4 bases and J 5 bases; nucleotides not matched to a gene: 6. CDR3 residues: CASSWGQGVHNEQFF. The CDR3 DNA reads TGTGCCAGCAGCTGGGGACAGGGCGTCCACAATGAGCAGTTCTTC. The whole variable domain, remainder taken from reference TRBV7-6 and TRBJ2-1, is GAGVSQSPRYKVTKRGQDVALRCDPISGHVSLYWYRQALGQGPEFLTYFNYEAQQDKSGLPNDRFSAERPEGSISTLTIQRTEQRDSAMYRCASSWGQGVHNEQFFGPGTRLTVL.

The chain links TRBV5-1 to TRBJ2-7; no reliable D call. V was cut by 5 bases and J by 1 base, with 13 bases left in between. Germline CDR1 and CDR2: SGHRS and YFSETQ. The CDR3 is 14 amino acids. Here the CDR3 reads CASSPNDISYEQYF. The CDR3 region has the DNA TGCGCCAGCAGTCCTAATGACATTTCCTACGAGCAGTACTTC.

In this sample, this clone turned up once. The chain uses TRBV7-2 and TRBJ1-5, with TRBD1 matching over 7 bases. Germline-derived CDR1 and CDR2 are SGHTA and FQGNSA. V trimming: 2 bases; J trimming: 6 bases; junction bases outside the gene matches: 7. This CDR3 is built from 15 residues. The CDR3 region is CASSLQQGGGQPQHF. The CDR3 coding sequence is TGTGCCAGCAGCTTACAGCAGGGGGGAGGTCAGCCCCAGCATTTT.

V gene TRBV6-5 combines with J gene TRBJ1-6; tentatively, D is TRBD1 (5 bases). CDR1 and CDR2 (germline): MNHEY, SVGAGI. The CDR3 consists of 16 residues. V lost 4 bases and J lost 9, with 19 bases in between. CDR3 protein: CASSSGRGQGGSPLHF. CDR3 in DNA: TGTGCCAGCAGTTCTGGACGAGGGCAGGGAGGTTCACCCCTCCACTTT.

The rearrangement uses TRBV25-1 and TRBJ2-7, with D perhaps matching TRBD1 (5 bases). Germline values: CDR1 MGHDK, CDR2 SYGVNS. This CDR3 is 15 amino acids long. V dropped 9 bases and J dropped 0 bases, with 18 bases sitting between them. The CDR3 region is CASKISQDTSYEQYF. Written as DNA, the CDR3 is TGTGCCAGTAAGATTTCACAGGATACCTCCTACGAGCAGTACTTC.

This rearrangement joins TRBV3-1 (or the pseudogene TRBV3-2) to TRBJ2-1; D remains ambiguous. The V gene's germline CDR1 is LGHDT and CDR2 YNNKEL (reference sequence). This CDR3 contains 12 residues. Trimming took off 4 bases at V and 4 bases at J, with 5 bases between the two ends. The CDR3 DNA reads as TGTGCCAGCAGCCCCCAATACAATGAGCAGTTCTTC. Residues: CASSPQYNEQFF.

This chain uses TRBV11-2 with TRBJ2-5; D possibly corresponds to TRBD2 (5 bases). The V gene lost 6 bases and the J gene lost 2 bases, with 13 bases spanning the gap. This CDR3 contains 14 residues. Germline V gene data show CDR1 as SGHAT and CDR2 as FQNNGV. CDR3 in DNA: TGTGCCAGCAGATCCGGCCGCGGGCAAGAGACCCAGTACTTC. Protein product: CASRSGRGQETQYF.

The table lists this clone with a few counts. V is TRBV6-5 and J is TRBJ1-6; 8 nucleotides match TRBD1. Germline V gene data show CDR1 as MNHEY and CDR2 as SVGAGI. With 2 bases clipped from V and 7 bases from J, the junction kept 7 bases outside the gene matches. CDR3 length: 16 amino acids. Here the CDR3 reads CASSYLGQGSNSPLHF. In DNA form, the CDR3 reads TGTGCCAGCAGTTACCTCGGACAGGGTTCCAATTCACCCCTCCACTTT.

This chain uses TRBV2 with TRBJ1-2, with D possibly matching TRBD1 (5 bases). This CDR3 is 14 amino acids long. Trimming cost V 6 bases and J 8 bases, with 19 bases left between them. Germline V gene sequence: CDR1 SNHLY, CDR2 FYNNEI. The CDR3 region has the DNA TGTGCCAGCAGCGGCCGGGCCCAGGGAGGCGGCTACACCTTC. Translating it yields CASSGRAQGGGYTF.

As DNA, the CDR3 is TGTGCCAGCAGTTCCGGACTAGCGGGGGTCAGCTACGAGCAGTACTTC. This translates into CASSSGLAGVSYEQYF. This chain links TRBV6-5 with TRBJ2-7; TRBD2 matches at 13 bases. The CDR3 sequence is 16 residues long. The V gene end was trimmed by 4 bases and the J gene end by 3 bases; junction bases not matched to a gene: 6. Per the germline V gene, CDR1 is MNHEY and CDR2 is SVGAGI.

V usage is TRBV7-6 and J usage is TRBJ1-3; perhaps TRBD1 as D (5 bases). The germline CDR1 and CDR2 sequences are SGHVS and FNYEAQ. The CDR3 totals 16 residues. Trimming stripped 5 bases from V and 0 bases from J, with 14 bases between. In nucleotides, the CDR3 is TGTGCCAGCAGCCAATCGACAGCTTCCTCTGGAAACACCATATATTTT. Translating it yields CASSQSTASSGNTIYF.

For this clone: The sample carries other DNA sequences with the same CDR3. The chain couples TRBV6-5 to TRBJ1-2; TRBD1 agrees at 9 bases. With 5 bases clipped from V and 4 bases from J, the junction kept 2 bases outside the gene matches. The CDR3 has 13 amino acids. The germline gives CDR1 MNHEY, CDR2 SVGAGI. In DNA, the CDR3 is TGTGCCAGCAGTCCGGACAGGGGCTATGGCTACACCTTC. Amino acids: CASSPDRGYGYTF.

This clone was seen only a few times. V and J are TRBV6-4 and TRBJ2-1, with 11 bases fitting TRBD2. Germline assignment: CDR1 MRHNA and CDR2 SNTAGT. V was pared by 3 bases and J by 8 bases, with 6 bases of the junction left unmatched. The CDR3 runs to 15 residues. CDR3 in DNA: TGTGCCAGCAGTGAGGGTAGCGGGGGGGCCCATGAGCAGTTCTTC. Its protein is CASSEGSGGAHEQFF.

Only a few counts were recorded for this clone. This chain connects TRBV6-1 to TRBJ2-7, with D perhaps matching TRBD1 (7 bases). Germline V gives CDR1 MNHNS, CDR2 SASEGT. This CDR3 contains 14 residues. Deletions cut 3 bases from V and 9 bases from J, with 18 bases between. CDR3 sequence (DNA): TGTGCCAGCAGTGATGGCGGGACAGCCCGCAGGCAGTACTTC. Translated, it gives CASSDGGTARRQYF.